This T cell receptor (beta chain) was recovered during a study of esophageal squamous cell carcinoma under preoperative chemotherapy. Overall study: Both tumor-infiltrating lymphocytes and peripheral blood T cells were profiled.

Regarding time point: after preoperative PTX-NDP chemotherapy. This clonotype is large. Its antigen is as yet unknown. The study's findings and limits: After treatment, tumor-infiltrating lymphocytes apparently came partly from blood T cells. Abundant clones tended to shrink rather than expand after paclitaxel-nedaplatin.

A single record per CDR3 protein comes from TCRdb applying MiXCR to the PCR reads. This sample has 9,000 to 9,500 distinct CDR3 sequences, with approximately 49% found just once. This CDR3 region has 11 residues. CDR1 and CDR2 from the germline V gene are MNHNS and SASEGT. The germline V and J ends were trimmed by 0 bases and 4 bases, with 0 bases remaining between them. This sample was gathered from a patient given preoperative chemotherapy. The chain couples TRBV6-1 to TRBJ2-5; no clear D. The TCR was taken from a human donor with esophageal squamous cell carcinoma. The donor label of this sample is uncertain. DNA for the CDR3: TGTGCCAGCAGTGAAGCAGAGACCCAGTACTTC. Protein sequence: CASSEAETQYF.